The next 20 T cell receptor beta chains were all read from a single sample in a study of CD8+ T cells in alopecia areata. Extracted RNA was reverse transcribed, and the resulting cDNA served as sequencing template. Clones were read by immunoSEQ multiplex PCR, and TCRdb kept only the in-frame ones, dropping some. This sample comprises thousands of clones, none seen once only. The authors sorted pooled cutaneous lymph node cells using CD4, CD8alpha, NKG2D, NKG2ACE and other markers. The sequenced sample consisted of CD8+ T cells sorted from a lymph node. These receptors were taken from a C3H/HeJ mouse with alopecia areata. This strain's MHC haplotype is H2-k.

Notes on this clone: Gene names and germline match the mouse. The sequence runs out 4 residues before the end of the CDR3; the remainder is reconstructed from the germline J gene. This sequence joins TRBV5 and TRBJ2-1; 7 nucleotides align to TRBD2. The J segment lost 3 bases and the V segment lost 6 bases, leaving 2 bases of the junction unmatched. The CDR3 extends over 13 amino acids. Germline V gene sequence: CDR1 LGHNA, CDR2 YNLKQL (reference sequence). This chain's CDR3 is CASSMGGYAEQFF. The covered CDR3 bases are TGTGCCAGCAGTATGGGGGGCTATGCT.

This clone occurred many times. Germline and genes here are mouse. The CDR3 extends 4 residues past the end of the read, so its final part is completed from the germline J gene. Other nucleotide sequences in the sample specify the same CDR3. V and J are TRBV19 and TRBJ1-2, with D possibly being TRBD1 (6 bases). This CDR3 spans 14 amino acids. Germline CDR1 reads FNHDT; CDR2 reads SITEND (reference sequence). With 5 bases removed from V and 2 bases from J, the gap between germline ends came to 13 bases. The sequenced CDR3 bases are TGTGCCAGCAGCCCGGACAGAACTAACTCC. This gives the protein CASSPDRTNS. The complete CDR3 sequence is CASSPDRTNSDYTF.

By share of the sample, this clone is large. Genes and germline come from the mouse. The CDR3 goes on 4 residues after the read ends, and that part is filled in from the germline J gene. This chain connects TRBV17 to TRBJ2-1; TRBD2 matches at 9 bases. V gave up 0 bases and J gave up 3 bases; unmatched junction bases: 0. Per the germline V gene, CDR1 is MNHDT and CDR2 is YYDKIL. The CDR3 loop spans 15 amino acids. CDR3: CASSREGLGYAEQFF. CDR3 DNA, as far as it was read: TGTGCTAGCAGTAGAGAGGGACTGGGCTATGCT.

This clone was counted only a few times. Mouse germline and gene names are used. The CDR3 extends 4 residues past the end of the read, so its final part is completed from the germline J gene. The chain employs TRBV5 and TRBJ1-1; tentatively, D is TRBD1 (6 bases). Trimming stripped 4 bases from V and 0 bases from J, with 12 bases between. Germline V gene sequence: CDR1 LGHNA, CDR2 YNLKQL (reference sequence). There are 15 residues in the CDR3. The CDR3 is CASSLPRGANTEVFF. The sequenced part of the CDR3 DNA is TGTGCCAGCAGCCTCCCCAGGGGTGCAAACACA.

This clone was recorded a few times. Gene names refer to mouse genes. The CDR3 goes on 4 residues after the read ends, and that part is filled in from the germline J gene. V gene TRBV13-2 combines with J gene TRBJ2-3; 8 bases align to TRBD2. Per germline, CDR1 NNHNN and CDR2 SYGAGS (reference sequence). This CDR3 is built from 16 residues. Losses at the gene ends were 0 bases for V and 1 base for J; bases not matched to a gene: 4. The sequenced part of the CDR3 DNA is TGTGCCAGCGGTGATGCCTGGGGGGCGGGTGCAGAA. Encoded protein: CASGDAWGAGAE. The entire CDR3 is CASGDAWGAGAETLYF.

Comments on this clone: Germline and genes here are mouse. The observed sequence ends 4 residues before the CDR3 terminus, with the missing tail filled in from the germline J gene. The chain is built from TRBV13-2 and TRBJ2-2, with 7 nucleotides matching TRBD2. J was trimmed by 1 base and V by 0 bases; bases with no gene match: 3. In germline, CDR1 is NNHNN, CDR2 SYGAGS (reference sequence). The CDR3 is 16 amino acids. The chain's CDR3 is CASGDATGENTGQLYF. CDR3 bases read: TGTGCCAGCGGTGATGCAACTGGGGAAAACACCGGG.

This clone was recorded many times. Mouse names are used for the genes. This CDR3 reads CASRGDRTNSDYTF. The sequenced part of the CDR3 DNA is TGTGCCAGCAGGGGGGACAGGACAAACTCC. J is TRBJ1-2 and V is TRBV19, with TRBD1 matching over 8 bases. The CDR3 end falls 4 residues outside the read, so it is completed with the germline J gene. V shed 5 bases and J 0 bases; nucleotides not matched to a gene: 3. CDR1 FNHDT and CDR2 SITEND come from the germline V gene (reference sequence). The CDR3 covers 14 residues.

The sample holds many counts of this clone. The genes and germline here are from mouse. The read falls 4 residues short of the CDR3 end, and the missing part is taken from the germline J gene. The V and J genes are TRBV31 and TRBJ2-2, with 14 bases identical to TRBD2. The germline gives CDR1 GKSSPN, CDR2 SITVG. Losses at the gene ends were 3 bases for V and 4 bases for J; bases not matched to a gene: 7. The CDR3 extends over 17 amino acids. CDR3 in amino acids: CAWSQGLGGRGTGQLYF. The part of the CDR3 DNA that was read is TGTGCCTGGAGCCAGGGACTGGGGGGGCGCGGCACCGGG.

A remark on this clone: Gene names denote mouse genes. Coverage ceases 4 residues before the CDR3 finishes, and the germline J gene fills in the end. The chain uses TRBV19 and TRBJ2-5; D is perhaps TRBD1 (6 bases). Germline values: CDR1 FNHDT, CDR2 SITEND (reference sequence). The length of the CDR3 is 13 residues. The CDR3 protein is CASSPQGKDTQYF. Partial CDR3 DNA: TGTGCCAGCAGTCCCCAGGGGAAAGAC.

Worth noting for this clone: The genes are named according to mouse. The read gets to within 4 residues of the CDR3 end, and the germline J gene fills in the rest. The chain recombines TRBV5 with TRBJ2-1; 7 nucleotides align to TRBD2. V was pared by 0 bases and J by 1 base, with 6 bases of the junction left unmatched. The CDR3 is 17 residues long. The germline V gene has CDR1 LGHNA and CDR2 YNLKQL (reference sequence). CDR3 DNA (partial): TGTGCCAGCAGCCAAGATAGCCCCTGGGGGAACTATGCT. This translates into CASSQDSPWGNYA. The whole CDR3 sequence reads CASSQDSPWGNYAEQFF.

This clone was counted between two and nine times. Gene names and germline match the mouse. From the germline J gene comes the end of the CDR3, since the read stops 4 residues before it. The chain links TRBV13-3 to TRBJ2-1, with 8 bases fitting TRBD2. There are 14 residues in the CDR3. Germline trimming cut 5 bases from V and 5 bases from J; bases unmatched to any gene: 6. The germline V gene encodes CDR1 NNHDY and CDR2 SYVADS. The CDR3 bases that were read are TGTGCCAGCAGCGCGGGGGGGCTGGATGCT. Its translation: CASSAGGLDA. The full CDR3 reads CASSAGGLDAEQFF.

This clone was found many times. Gene names refer to mouse genes. The sample contains more than one DNA sequence encoding this CDR3. Incomplete CDR3 DNA: TGTGCCAGCAGCCGGGACAGTGCAAACTCC. Amino acid sequence: CASSRDSANS. From start to end, the CDR3 is CASSRDSANSDYTF. V is TRBV19 and J is TRBJ1-2, with 7 bases matching TRBD1. The read ends 4 residues before the CDR3 terminus; that terminus is restored from the germline J gene. The J segment lost 0 bases and the V segment lost 5 bases, leaving 4 bases of the junction unmatched. The length of the CDR3 is 14 residues. CDR1 is FNHDT and CDR2 is SITEND in the germline V gene (reference sequence).

As to this clone: Mouse germline and gene names are used. The CDR3 end falls 4 residues outside the read, so it is completed with the germline J gene. The chain carries TRBV13-2 and TRBJ2-5, with a possible D match to TRBD2 (5 bases). The germline V gene encodes CDR1 NNHNN and CDR2 SYGAGS (reference sequence). The CDR3 covers 14 residues. V was clipped by 5 bases and J by 2 bases, with 12 bases between them. The part of the CDR3 DNA that was read is TGTGCCAGCGGGTCTTGGGGATCCCAAGAC. Translated: CASGSWGSQD. The entire CDR3 reads CASGSWGSQDTQYF.

This clone has a handful of counts. Gene names are mouse gene names. The read gets to within 4 residues of the CDR3 end, and the germline J gene fills in the rest. The V gene is TRBV13-1, the J gene TRBJ2-2; 11 bases align to TRBD2. Germline CDR1 and CDR2: NSHNY and SYGAGN. This CDR3 is 15 amino acids long. The junction had 2 bases not matched to a gene; V was cut back by 4 bases and J by 3 bases. Here the CDR3 reads CASSTGGADTGQLYF. Incomplete CDR3 DNA: TGTGCCAGCAGTACTGGGGGGGCGGACACCGGG.

This clone was recorded many times. The germline and genes are mouse ones. The CDR3 end falls 4 residues outside the read, so it is completed with the germline J gene. The chain recombines TRBV13-1 with TRBJ2-7; TRBD1 matches at 7 bases. The CDR3 length is 13 residues. Germline assignment: CDR1 NSHNY and CDR2 SYGAGN. This chain's CDR3 is CASSDMTGYEQYF. The sequenced CDR3 bases are TGTGCCAGCAGTGATATGACAGGGTAT.

This clone is labeled medium-sized (0.01 to 0.1%). Mouse gene names and germline throughout. The read finishes 4 residues shy of the CDR3 end, and the germline J gene is used to complete it. The rearrangement joins TRBV13-2 to TRBJ2-1; perhaps TRBD1 as D (5 bases). V lost 3 bases and J lost 2, with 6 bases in between. Germline V gene lookup returns CDR1 NNHNN and CDR2 SYGAGS (reference sequence). The CDR3 has 13 residues. The CDR3 DNA, read in part, is TGTGCCAGCGGTGGACAGCACTATGCT. The encoded protein is CASGGQHYA. The full CDR3 is CASGGQHYAEQFF.

In its sample, this clone was seen many times. Genes here carry mouse names. The read halts 4 residues ahead of the CDR3 end, with the missing end drawn from the germline J gene. The V and J genes are TRBV14 and TRBJ2-4; 7 nucleotides match TRBD1. Germline CDR1 SGHDT, CDR2 FRDEAV. After removal of 5 bases from V and 0 bases from J, the junction contained 6 bases not matched to a gene. The CDR3 runs to 15 residues. This chain's CDR3 is CASRTGQPSQNTLYF. The part of the CDR3 DNA that was read is TGTGCCAGCAGAACGGGACAGCCTAGTCAAAAC.

This clone was seen at least ten times. Germline and genes here are mouse. The read stops 4 residues short of the end of the CDR3; the missing end is completed from the germline J gene. This chain links TRBV19 with TRBJ2-2, with D tentatively TRBD1 (6 bases). V lost 9 bases and J lost 6, with 15 bases in between. CDR1 FNHDT and CDR2 SITEND come from the germline V gene (reference sequence). The CDR3 consists of 13 residues. Partial CDR3 DNA: TGTGCCACCCTTCTCCACAGGGCCGGG. Protein sequence: CATLLHRAG. The CDR3 as a whole reads CATLLHRAGQLYF.

This clone has at least ten counts. Genes here carry mouse names. The CDR3 is CASGDFMGGHNYAEQFF. CDR3 bases read: TGTGCCAGCGGTGATTTCATGGGGGGTCATAACTATGCT. The chain recombines TRBV13-2 with TRBJ2-1, with 7 bases aligning to TRBD2. The CDR3 end lies 4 residues beyond the end of the read and is filled in from the germline J gene. J was trimmed by 0 bases and V by 1 base; bases with no gene match: 7. CDR1 is NNHNN and CDR2 is SYGAGS in the germline V gene (reference sequence). The CDR3 has 17 residues.

Details on this clone: Gene names are mouse gene names. The read is 3 residues too short to cover the CDR3 end, so that end is filled in from the germline J gene. V gene TRBV13-2 combines with J gene TRBJ1-6; TRBD1 matches 8 bases. TRBJ1-6 carries the ORF label, with uncertain function. Looked up from germline, CDR1 is NNHNN and CDR2 is SYGAGS (reference sequence). V was clipped by 2 bases and J by 4 bases; unmatched bases: 11. The CDR3 has 18 residues. CDR3 DNA, as far as it was read: TGTGCCAGCGGTGAGCCCCGACAGGGGACGGGGTATAATTCGCCC. Its protein is CASGEPRQGTGYNSP. The whole CDR3 region reads CASGEPRQGTGYNSPLYF.